The T cell receptor beta chain described here comes from a study of CD8+CD57+ T cells in acquired aplastic anemia. The CDR3 is 14 residues long. In germline, CDR1 is MNHNS, CDR2 SASEGT. Trimming shortened V by 7 bases and J by 0 bases, and 11 bases separated the two germline ends. This clonotype was detected once. TCR beta VDJ and CDR3 profiles were obtained from a genomic DNA template. TCRdb independently ran MiXCR on the reads; one entry per CDR3 protein. The sample lists roughly 150,000 distinct CDR3 sequences, around 45% occurring once. Sequencing input: sorted CD4+, CD8+, or CD8+CD57+ T cells (not recorded which) from PBMCs. The clonotype comes from a human donor in good health. V usage is TRBV6-1 and J usage is TRBJ2-3, with a weak D call TRBD2 (6 bases). DNA for the CDR3: TGTGCCAGCACTGAGCGGGCCAGCACAGATACGCAGTATTTT. Translating gives CASTERASTDTQYF.